This T cell receptor beta chain was documented in a study of blood T cell repertoires in COVID-19. Study-wide background: T cells, B-cell-depleted T cells, or PBMCs supplied cDNA or gDNA.

V was cut by 6 bases and J by 7 bases, with 15 bases left in between. Germline V gene lookup returns CDR1 ENHRY and CDR2 SYGVKD. The CDR3 is made up of 13 amino acids. Study processing details: Amplification from reference gene primers served as the basis for estimated nucleated cell counts. TCRdb's copy holds only in-frame clones and misses some; the assay was immunoSEQ multiplex PCR. V and J calls and clone size come straight from that table; D and trimming were deduced from the DNA. Among about 340,000 clones listed, more than 75% were seen once. This clone was recorded only once. The rearrangement joins TRBV10-3 to TRBJ1-1, with D possibly matching TRBD1 (5 bases). This receptor was identified in a woman aged 50 to 60 with COVID-19, enrolled during active disease. Sample: peripheral blood. CDR3 in amino acids: CAIRAQGGVEAFF. CDR3 DNA: TGTGCCATCAGGGCCCAGGGAGGGGTTGAAGCTTTCTTT.